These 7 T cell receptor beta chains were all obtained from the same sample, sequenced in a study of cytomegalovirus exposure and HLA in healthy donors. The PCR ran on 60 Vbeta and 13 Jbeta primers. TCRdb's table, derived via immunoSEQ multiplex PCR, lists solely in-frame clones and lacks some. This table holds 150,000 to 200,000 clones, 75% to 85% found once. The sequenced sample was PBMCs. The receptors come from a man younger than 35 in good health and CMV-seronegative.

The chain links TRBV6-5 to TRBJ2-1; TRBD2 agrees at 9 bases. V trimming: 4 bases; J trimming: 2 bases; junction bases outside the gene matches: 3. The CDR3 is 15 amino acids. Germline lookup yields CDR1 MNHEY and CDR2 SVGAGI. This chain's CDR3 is CASSLGGGAYNEQFF. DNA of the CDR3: TGTGCCAGCAGTTTGGGCGGGGGGGCCTACAATGAGCAGTTCTTC.

The CDR3: CASSLGSYEQYF. The CDR3 region has the DNA TGTGCCAGCAGCTTAGGATCCTACGAGCAGTACTTC. The J gene is TRBJ2-5, the V gene TRBV7-2; D uncertain. Matching the DNA end better, TRBJ2-7 makes the J call doubtful. Germline V gene sequence: CDR1 SGHTA, CDR2 FQGNSA. This CDR3 is built from 12 residues.

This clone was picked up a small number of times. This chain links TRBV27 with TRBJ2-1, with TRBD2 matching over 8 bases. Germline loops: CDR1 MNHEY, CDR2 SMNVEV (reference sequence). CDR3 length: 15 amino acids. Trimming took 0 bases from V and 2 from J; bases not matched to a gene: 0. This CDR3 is CASSLSSGAYNEQFF. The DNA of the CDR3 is TGTGCCAGCAGTTTATCTAGCGGGGCCTACAATGAGCAGTTCTTC.

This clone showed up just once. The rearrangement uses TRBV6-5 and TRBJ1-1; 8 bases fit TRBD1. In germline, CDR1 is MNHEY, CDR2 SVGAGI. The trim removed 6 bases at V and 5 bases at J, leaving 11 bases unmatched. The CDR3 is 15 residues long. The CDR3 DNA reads TGTGCCAGCAGCAACCAGGGGGCACAGAGGACTGAAGCTTTCTTT. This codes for CASSNQGAQRTEAFF.

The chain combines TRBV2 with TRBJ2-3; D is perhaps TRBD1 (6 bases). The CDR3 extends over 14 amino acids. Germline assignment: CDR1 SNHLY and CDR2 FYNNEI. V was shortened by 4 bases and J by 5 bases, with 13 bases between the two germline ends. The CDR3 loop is CASSAGQSKDTQYF. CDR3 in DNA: TGTGCCAGCAGTGCCGGACAGAGTAAAGATACGCAGTATTTT.

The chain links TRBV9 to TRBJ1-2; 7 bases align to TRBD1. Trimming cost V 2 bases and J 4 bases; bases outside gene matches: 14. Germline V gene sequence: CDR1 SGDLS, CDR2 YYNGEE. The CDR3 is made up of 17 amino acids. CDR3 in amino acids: CASSVSPKGQPAYGYTF. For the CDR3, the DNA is TGTGCCAGCAGCGTCTCCCCAAAGGGACAGCCGGCCTATGGCTACACCTTC.

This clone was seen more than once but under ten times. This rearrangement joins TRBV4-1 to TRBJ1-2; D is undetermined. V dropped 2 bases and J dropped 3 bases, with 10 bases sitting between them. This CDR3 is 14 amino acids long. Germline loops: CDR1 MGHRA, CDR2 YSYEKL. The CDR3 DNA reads TGCGCCAGCAGCCAACCCCCCGCGGACTATGGCTACACCTTC. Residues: CASSQPPADYGYTF.